One sample yielded the 7 T cell receptor beta chains listed below, sequenced in a study of regulatory T cells in long-lasting Graves disease. HTBI primers from iRepertoire and Arm-PCR of CDR3 regions yielded the TCR beta libraries. TCRdb ran MiXCR on the multiplex PCR reads and lists one entry per CDR3 protein. Counted here are around 330,000 distinct CDR3 sequences, over 15% occurring once; the ten biggest clones make up roughly 40%. Noted time point: newly diagnosed GD, antithyroid drugs for less than 3 months. Scientists built the TCR library using RNA that was extracted from PBMCs. Sequenced material: peripheral blood mononuclear cells (PBMCs), taken at new diagnosis, from a patient treated with antithyroid drugs. These receptors all come from a female donor with Graves disease.

This clonotype was recorded at least ten times. V is TRBV2 and J is TRBJ2-3; no clear D. V lost 3 bases to trimming and J lost 3 bases, with 10 bases between them. Germline CDR1 SNHLY, CDR2 FYNNEI. CDR3 length: 14 residues. The CDR3 region has the DNA TGTGCCAGCAGTGATATGGGCGGTACAGATACGCAGTATTTT. Protein product: CASSDMGGTDTQYF.

This clonotype was counted many times. The CDR3 here is CASSQDLLYVEQYF. The CDR3 bases are TGTGCCAGCAGCCAAGATCTTCTGTATGTCGAGCAGTACTTC. The chain couples TRBV3-1 to TRBJ2-7; D not resolved. V lost 0 bases and J 6 bases, leaving 12 bases between the germline ends. Germline assignment: CDR1 LGHDT and CDR2 YNNKEL (reference sequence). The CDR3 is 14 residues long.

This clonotype was observed many times. The rearrangement links TRBV6-5 to TRBJ2-7; the D gene is possibly TRBD1 (5 bases). The CDR3 covers 12 residues. Germline V gene data show CDR1 as MNHEY and CDR2 as SVGAGI. Trimming removed 2 bases from V and 4 bases from J, with 6 bases in between. CDR3 in amino acids: CASSYDRYEQYF. The CDR3 DNA reads TGTGCCAGCAGTTACGACAGATACGAGCAGTACTTC.

V gene TRBV5-1 combines with J gene TRBJ2-5, with D hard to call. CDR3 length: 13 amino acids. CDR1 and CDR2 (germline): SGHRS, YFSETQ. V was shortened by 6 bases and J by 3 bases, with 12 bases between the two germline ends. CDR3 residues: CASNPSGEETQYF. For the CDR3, the DNA is TGCGCCAGCAACCCCAGTGGGGAAGAGACCCAGTACTTC. Together with reference TRBV5-1 and TRBJ2-5, the CDR3 gives the full variable domain: KAGVTQTPRYLIKTRGQQVTLSCSPISGHRSVSWYQQTPGQGLQFLFEYFSETQRNKGNFPGRFSGRQFSNSRSEMNVSTLELGDSALYLCASNPSGEETQYFGPGTRLLVL.

Ten or more counts support this clonotype. The junction departs from germline at one end; a sequencing error may be responsible. V is TRBV5-1 and J is TRBJ1-5; D is possibly TRBD1 (5 bases). The CDR3 sequence is 12 residues long. Looked up from germline, CDR1 is SGHRS and CDR2 is YFSETQ. The CDR3 spells CASSLTGQPQHF. DNA for the CDR3: TGTGCCAGCAGCTTAACAGGTCAGCCCCAGCATTTT.

This CDR3 is CASSVDWAPTSLYGYTF. CDR3 DNA: TGTGCCAGCAGCGTAGATTGGGCCCCTACTTCTCTCTATGGCTACACCTTC. This rearrangement joins TRBV9 to TRBJ1-2; D is unresolved. The CDR3 runs 17 residues. Between the trimmed V and J ends, which lost 0 bases and 4 bases, there was a span of 19 bases. From germline, CDR1 is SGDLS and CDR2 YYNGEE.

The V and J genes are TRBV12-3 or TRBV12-4 and TRBJ2-7, with D tentatively TRBD2 (5 bases). The CDR3 is 15 amino acids. V gave up 4 bases and J gave up 2 bases, with 15 bases separating them. CDR3 sequence: CASSYLVRAPYEQYF. The DNA for the CDR3 is TGTGCCAGCAGTTATTTGGTGCGGGCCCCCTACGAGCAGTACTTC.